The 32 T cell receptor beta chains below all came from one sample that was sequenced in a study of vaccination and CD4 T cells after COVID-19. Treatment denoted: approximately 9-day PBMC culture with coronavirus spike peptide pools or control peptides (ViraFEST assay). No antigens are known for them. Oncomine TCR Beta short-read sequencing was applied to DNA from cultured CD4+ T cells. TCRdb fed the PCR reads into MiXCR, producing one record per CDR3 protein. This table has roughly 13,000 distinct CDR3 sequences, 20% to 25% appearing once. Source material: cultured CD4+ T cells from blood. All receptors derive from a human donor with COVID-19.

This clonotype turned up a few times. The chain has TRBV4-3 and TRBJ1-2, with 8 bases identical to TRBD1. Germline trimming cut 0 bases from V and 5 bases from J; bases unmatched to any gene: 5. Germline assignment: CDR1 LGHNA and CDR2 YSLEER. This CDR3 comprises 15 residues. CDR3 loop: CASSQEDRGRYGYTF. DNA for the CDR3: TGCGCCAGCAGCCAAGAAGACAGGGGCAGGTATGGCTACACCTTC.

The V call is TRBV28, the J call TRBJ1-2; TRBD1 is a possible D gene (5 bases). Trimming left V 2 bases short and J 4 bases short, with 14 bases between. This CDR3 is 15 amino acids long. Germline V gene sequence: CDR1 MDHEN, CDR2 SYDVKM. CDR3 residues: CASSLVQGGGYGYTF. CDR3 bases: TGTGCCAGCAGTTTAGTCCAGGGCGGGGGCTATGGCTACACCTTC.

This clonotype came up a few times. Here the CDR3 reads CSAIQGNTEAFF. The CDR3 region has the DNA TGCAGTGCGATACAGGGGAACACTGAAGCTTTCTTT. The V gene is TRBV20-1, the J gene TRBJ1-1; TRBD1 might be the D (6 bases). This CDR3 is built from 12 residues. Germline CDR1 reads DFQATT; CDR2 reads SNEGSKA (reference sequence). The germline V and J ends were trimmed by 6 bases and 1 base, with 9 bases remaining between them.

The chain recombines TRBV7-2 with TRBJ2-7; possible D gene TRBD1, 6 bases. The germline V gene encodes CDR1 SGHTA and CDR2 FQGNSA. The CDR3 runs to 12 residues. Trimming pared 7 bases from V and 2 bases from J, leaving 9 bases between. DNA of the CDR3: TGTGCCAGCACCAGGGGTACCTACGAGCAGTACTTC. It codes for CASTRGTYEQYF.

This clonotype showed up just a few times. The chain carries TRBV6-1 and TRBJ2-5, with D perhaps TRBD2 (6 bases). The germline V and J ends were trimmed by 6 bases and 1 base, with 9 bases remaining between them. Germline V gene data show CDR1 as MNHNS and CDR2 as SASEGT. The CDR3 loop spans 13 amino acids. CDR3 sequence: CASRRDLQETQYF. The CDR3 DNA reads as TGTGCCAGCAGGCGGGACCTCCAAGAGACCCAGTACTTC.

The CDR3, as DNA: TGTGCCAGCAGCTTGTTCGAGGGGGTTAGCAATCAGCCCCAGCATTTT. This sequence encodes CASSLFEGVSNQPQHF. The rearrangement uses TRBV5-4 and TRBJ1-5, with a possible D match to TRBD1 (6 bases). The length of the CDR3 is 16 residues. Per the germline V gene, CDR1 is SGHNT and CDR2 is YYREEE (reference sequence). Between the trimmed V and J ends, which lost 1 base and 0 bases, there was a span of 11 bases. Based on the CDR3 plus reference TRBV5-4 and TRBJ1-5, the full variable domain is ETGVTQSPTHLIKTRGQQVTLRCSSQSGHNTVSWYQQALGQGPQFIFQYYREEENGRGNFPPRFSGLQFPNYSSELNVNALELDDSALYLCASSLFEGVSNQPQHFGDGTRLSIL.

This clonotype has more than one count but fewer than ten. The CDR3 bases are TGTGCCAGCAGTGACTTGAGGGACAGGACGGAGACCCAGTACTTC. It translates to CASSDLRDRTETQYF. The V gene is TRBV2, the J gene TRBJ2-5; 8 bases agree with TRBD1. The germline CDR1 and CDR2 sequences are SNHLY and FYNNEI. The CDR3 consists of 15 residues. J gave up 5 bases and V 3 bases, and 8 bases lay outside the gene matches.

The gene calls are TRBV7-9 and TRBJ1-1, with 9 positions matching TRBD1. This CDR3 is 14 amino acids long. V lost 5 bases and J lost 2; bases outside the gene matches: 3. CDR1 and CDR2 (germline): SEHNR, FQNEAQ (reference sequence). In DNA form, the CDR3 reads TGTGCCAGCAGCACGACAGGGGGAAACACTGAAGCTTTCTTT. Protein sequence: CASSTTGGNTEAFF.

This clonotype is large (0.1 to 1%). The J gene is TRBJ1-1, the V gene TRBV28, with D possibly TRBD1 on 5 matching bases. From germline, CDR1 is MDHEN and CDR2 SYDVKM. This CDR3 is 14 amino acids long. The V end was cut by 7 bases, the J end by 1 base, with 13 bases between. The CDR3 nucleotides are TGTGCCAGCACGCGGCGGGGGTGGAACACTGAAGCTTTCTTT. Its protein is CASTRRGWNTEAFF.

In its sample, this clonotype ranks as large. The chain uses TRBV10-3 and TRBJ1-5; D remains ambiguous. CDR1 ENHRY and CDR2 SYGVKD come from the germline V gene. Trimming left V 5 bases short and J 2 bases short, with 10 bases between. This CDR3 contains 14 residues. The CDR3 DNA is TGTGCCATCAGTCGGAGACGGGGCAATCAGCCCCAGCATTTT. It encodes CAISRRRGNQPQHF.

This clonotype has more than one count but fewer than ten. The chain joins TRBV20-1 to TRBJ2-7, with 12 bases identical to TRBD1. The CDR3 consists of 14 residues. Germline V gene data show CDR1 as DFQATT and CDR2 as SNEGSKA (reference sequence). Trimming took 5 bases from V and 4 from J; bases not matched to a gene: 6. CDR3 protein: CSAQPGQGAYEQYF. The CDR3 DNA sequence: TGCAGTGCTCAGCCGGGACAGGGGGCTTACGAGCAGTACTTC.

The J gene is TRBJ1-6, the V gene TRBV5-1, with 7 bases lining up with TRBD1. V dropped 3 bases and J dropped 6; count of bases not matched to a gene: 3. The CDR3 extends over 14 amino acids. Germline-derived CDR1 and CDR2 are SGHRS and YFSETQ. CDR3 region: CASSSTGANSPLHF. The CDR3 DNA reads TGCGCCAGCAGCTCTACAGGGGCTAATTCACCCCTCCACTTT.

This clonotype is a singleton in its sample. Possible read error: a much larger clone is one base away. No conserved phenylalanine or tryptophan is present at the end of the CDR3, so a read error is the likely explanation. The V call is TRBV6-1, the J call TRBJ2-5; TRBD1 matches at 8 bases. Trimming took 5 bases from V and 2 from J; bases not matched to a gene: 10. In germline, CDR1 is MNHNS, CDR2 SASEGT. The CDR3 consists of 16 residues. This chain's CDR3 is CASSSGQGRKQETQYL. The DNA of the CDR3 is TGTGCCAGCAGTAGTGGACAGGGTAGAAAGCAAGAGACCCAGTACCTC.

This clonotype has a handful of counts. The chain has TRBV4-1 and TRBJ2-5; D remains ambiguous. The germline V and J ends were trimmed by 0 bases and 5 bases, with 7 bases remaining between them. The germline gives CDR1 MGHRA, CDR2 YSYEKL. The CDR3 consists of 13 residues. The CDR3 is CASSQDPRETQYF. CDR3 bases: TGCGCCAGCAGCCAAGATCCCCGGGAGACCCAGTACTTC.

The CDR3 DNA follows: TGTGCCAGCAGCCTGGGGGGCGCCGGTCCCGAGCAGTACTTC. It specifies CASSLGGAGPEQYF. The chain couples TRBV5-4 to TRBJ2-7; D may correspond to TRBD1 or TRBD2 (6 bases each). V was cut by 4 bases and J by 6 bases, with 17 bases left in between. Germline V lookup: CDR1 SGHNT, CDR2 YYREEE (reference sequence). This CDR3 is 14 amino acids long.

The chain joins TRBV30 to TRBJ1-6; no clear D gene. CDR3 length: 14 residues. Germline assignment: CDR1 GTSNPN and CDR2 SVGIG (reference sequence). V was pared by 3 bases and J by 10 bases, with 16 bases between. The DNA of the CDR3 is TGTGCCTGGAGGGAGTGGGGAATCTGGTCACCCCTCCACTTT. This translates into CAWREWGIWSPLHF.

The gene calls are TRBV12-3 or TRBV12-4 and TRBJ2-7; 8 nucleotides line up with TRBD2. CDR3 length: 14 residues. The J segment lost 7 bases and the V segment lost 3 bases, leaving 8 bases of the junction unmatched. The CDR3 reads CASSLDGGAREQYF. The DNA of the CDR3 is TGTGCCAGCAGTTTGGACGGGGGGGCGAGGGAGCAGTACTTC.

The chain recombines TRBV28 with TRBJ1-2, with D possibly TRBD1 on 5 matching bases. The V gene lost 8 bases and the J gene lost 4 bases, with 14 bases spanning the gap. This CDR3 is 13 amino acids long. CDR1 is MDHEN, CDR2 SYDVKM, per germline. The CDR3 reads CASGHSGTYGYTF. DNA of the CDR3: TGTGCCAGCGGTCATAGCGGGACCTATGGCTACACCTTC.

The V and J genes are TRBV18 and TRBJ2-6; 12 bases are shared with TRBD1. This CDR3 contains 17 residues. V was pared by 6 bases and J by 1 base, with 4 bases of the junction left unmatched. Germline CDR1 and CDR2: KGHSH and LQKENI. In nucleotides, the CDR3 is TGTGCCAGCTCGCCGGGACAGGGGGCTTCTGGGGCCAACGTCCTGACTTTC. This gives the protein CASSPGQGASGANVLTF.

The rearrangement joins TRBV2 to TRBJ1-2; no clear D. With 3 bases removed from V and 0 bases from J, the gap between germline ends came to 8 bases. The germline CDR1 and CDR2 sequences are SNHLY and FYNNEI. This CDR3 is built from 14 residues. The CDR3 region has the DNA TGTGCCAGCAGTGAGGGCAGAGCTAACTATGGCTACACCTTC. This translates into CASSEGRANYGYTF.

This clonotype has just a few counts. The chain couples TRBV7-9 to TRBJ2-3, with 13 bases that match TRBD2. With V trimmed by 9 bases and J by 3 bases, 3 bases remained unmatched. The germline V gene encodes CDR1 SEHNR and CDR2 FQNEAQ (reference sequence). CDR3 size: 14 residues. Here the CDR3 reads CARTSGGATDTQYF. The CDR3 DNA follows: TGTGCCAGAACTAGCGGGGGGGCGACAGATACGCAGTATTTT.

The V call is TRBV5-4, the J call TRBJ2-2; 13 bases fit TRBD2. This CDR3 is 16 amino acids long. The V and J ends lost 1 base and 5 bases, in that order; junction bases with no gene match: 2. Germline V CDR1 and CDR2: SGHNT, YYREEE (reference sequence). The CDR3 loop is CASSLPGLAGTGELFF. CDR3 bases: TGTGCCAGCAGCTTGCCGGGACTAGCGGGGACCGGGGAGCTGTTTTTT.

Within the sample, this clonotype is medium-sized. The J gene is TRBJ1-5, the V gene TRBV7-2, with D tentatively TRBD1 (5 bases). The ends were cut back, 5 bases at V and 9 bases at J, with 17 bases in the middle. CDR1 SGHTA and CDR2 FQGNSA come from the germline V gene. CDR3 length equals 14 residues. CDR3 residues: CASSRSADGGPQHF. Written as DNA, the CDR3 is TGTGCCAGCAGCCGGTCAGCCGATGGGGGGCCCCAGCATTTT.

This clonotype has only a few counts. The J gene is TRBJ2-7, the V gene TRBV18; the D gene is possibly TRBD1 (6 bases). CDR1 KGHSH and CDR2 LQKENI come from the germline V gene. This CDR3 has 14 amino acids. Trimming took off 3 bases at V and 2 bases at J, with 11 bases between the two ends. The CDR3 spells CASSPETGTYEQYF. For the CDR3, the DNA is TGTGCCAGCTCACCTGAAACAGGGACCTACGAGCAGTACTTC.

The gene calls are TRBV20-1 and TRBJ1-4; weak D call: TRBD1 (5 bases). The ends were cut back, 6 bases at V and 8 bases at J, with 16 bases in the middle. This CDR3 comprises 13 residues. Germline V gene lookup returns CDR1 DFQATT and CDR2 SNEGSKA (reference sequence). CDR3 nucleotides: TGCAGTGCGGTGCGGGGGAAGTGGGAAAAACTGTTTTTT. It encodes CSAVRGKWEKLFF.

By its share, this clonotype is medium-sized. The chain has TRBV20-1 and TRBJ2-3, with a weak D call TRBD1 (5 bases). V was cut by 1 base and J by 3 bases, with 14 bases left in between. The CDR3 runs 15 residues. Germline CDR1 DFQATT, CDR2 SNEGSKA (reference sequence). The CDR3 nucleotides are TGCAGTGCTAGAGGAACACAAGGGGCTACAGATACGCAGTATTTT. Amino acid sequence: CSARGTQGATDTQYF.

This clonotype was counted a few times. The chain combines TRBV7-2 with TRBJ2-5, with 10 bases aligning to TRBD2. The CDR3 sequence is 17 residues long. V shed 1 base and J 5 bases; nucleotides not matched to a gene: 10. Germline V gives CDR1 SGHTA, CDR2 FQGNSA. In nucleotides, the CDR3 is TGTGCCAGCAGCTTAGGTTTTCTAGCGGGGGCCCGTGAGACCCAGTACTTC. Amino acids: CASSLGFLAGARETQYF.

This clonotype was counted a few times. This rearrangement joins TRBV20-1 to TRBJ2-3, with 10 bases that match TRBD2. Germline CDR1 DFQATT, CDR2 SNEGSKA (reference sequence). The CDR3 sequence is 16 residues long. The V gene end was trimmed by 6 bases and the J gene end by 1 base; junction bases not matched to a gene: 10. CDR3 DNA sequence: TGCAGTGCGGAGATGCGGCTAGCGGGAGGCACAGATACGCAGTATTTT. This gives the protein CSAEMRLAGGTDTQYF.

The CDR3 is CASSFRSLDEQYF. The DNA for the CDR3 is TGTGCCAGCAGCTTTCGGAGCCTGGACGAGCAGTACTTC. This chain links TRBV11-3 with TRBJ2-1; D not resolved. The DNA matches TRBJ2-7 better at its end, which makes the J call doubtful. CDR1 SGHNT and CDR2 YENEEA come from the germline V gene. This CDR3 contains 13 residues.

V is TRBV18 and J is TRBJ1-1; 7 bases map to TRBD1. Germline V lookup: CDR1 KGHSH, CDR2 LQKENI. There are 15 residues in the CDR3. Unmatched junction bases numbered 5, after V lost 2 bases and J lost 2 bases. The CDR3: CASSPIGTANTEAFF. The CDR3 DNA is TGTGCCAGCTCACCAATCGGGACAGCTAACACTGAAGCTTTCTTT.

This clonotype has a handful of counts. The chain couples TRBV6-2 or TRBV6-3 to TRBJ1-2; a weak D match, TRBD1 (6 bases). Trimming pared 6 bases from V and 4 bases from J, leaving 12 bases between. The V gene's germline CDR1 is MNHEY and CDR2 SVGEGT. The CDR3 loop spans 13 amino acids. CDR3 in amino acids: CASSATGTYGYTF. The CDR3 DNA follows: TGTGCCAGCAGCGCCACAGGGACCTATGGCTACACCTTC.

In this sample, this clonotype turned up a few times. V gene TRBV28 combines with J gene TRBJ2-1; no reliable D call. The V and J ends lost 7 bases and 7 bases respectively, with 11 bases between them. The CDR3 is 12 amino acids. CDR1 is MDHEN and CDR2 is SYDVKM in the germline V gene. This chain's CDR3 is CASMSVLNEQFF. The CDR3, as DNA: TGTGCCAGCATGTCGGTGTTGAATGAGCAGTTCTTC. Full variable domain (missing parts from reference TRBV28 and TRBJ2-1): DVKVTQSSRYLVKRTGEKVFLECVQDMDHENMFWYRQDPGLGLRLIYFSYDVKMKEKGDIPEGYSVSREKKERFSLILESASTNQTSMYLCASMSVLNEQFFGPGTRLTVL.